The following is a T cell receptor (beta chain) sequence with its context. Antigen specificity is unknown. In germline, CDR1 is MNHEY, CDR2 SVGAGI. The ends were cut back, 5 bases at V and 0 bases at J, with 8 bases in the middle. CDR3 length: 14 residues. Some clones are missing from TCRdb's copy, which holds only in-frame ones; the method was immunoSEQ multiplex PCR. The table lists about 82,000 clones, roughly 88% of them singletons. This sample stems from a study of OX40 agonist ivuxolimab in advanced cancers. General observations from the study: Clonal expansion by week 6 occurred in CD4+ and CD8+ blood T cells (at 0.1 to 3.0 mg/kg).

The sequences come from CD4+ or CD8+ T cells sorted from blood, collected in a trial of the OX40 agonist ivuxolimab. The rearrangement joins TRBV6-5 to TRBJ2-4; D is undetermined. The sequence was collected from an adult with an advanced solid tumor such as melanoma, head and neck, liver or kidney cancer. The CDR3 here is CASSNQQAKNIQYF. The CDR3 bases are TGTGCCAGCAGTAACCAGCAAGCCAAAAACATTCAGTACTTC.